The 11 T cell receptor beta chains below were found in one sample sequenced in a study of shared clonotypes between healthy human individuals. The method was immunoSEQ multiplex PCR; TCRdb's version includes in-frame clones alone and lacks a portion of them. The sample comprises roughly 2.2 million clones, over 90% of which are singletons, and 0.3% to 0.4% rests with the top ten. The source material was naive CD4+ T cells from PBMCs. The subset was: CD45RA+ positively selected. All receptors derive from a man younger than 30 in good health. Some clones in this sample may be carry-over from other donors' samples.

The chain carries TRBV7-9 and TRBJ2-7; TRBD1 might be the D (5 bases). Trimming took off 3 bases at V and 2 bases at J, with 8 bases between the two ends. The CDR3 loop spans 13 amino acids. Per the germline V gene, CDR1 is SEHNR and CDR2 is FQNEAQ (reference sequence). Here the CDR3 DNA reads TGTGCCAGCAGCTTTGGGGCGACCTACGAGCAGTACTTC. Translation gives CASSFGATYEQYF.

This chain joins TRBV10-3 and TRBJ2-2; no definite D call. This CDR3 region has 13 residues. Looked up from germline, CDR1 is ENHRY and CDR2 is SYGVKD. V was clipped by 3 bases and J by 4 bases, with 6 bases between them. The DNA for the CDR3 is TGTGCCATCAGTGAAATCCCCACCGGGGAGCTGTTTTTT. Protein: CAISEIPTGELFF.

This chain joins TRBV28 and TRBJ2-2; 7 bases align to TRBD1. Germline CDR1 is MDHEN and CDR2 is SYDVKM. This CDR3 is built from 16 residues. Trimming at V came to 3 bases and at J to 5 bases, leaving 9 bases not matched to a gene. The CDR3: CASSLGNRGYTGELFF. The DNA for the CDR3 is TGTGCCAGCAGTTTGGGCAACAGGGGATATACCGGGGAGCTGTTTTTT.

The chain combines TRBV11-3 with TRBJ2-3; a possible D gene is TRBD1 (5 bases). V shed 5 bases and J shed 1 base, with 13 bases lying between them. This CDR3 is 15 amino acids long. Per the germline V gene, CDR1 is SGHNT and CDR2 is YENEEA. Here the CDR3 DNA reads TGTGCCAGCAGCCCCATAGGGGCAGGCACAGATACGCAGTATTTT. Translation gives CASSPIGAGTDTQYF.

This clone was recorded once. J is TRBJ1-2 and V is TRBV2, with no clear D. The germline gives CDR1 SNHLY, CDR2 FYNNEI. With 8 bases removed from V and 4 bases from J, the gap between germline ends came to 17 bases. The CDR3 contains 14 residues. The DNA for the CDR3 is TGTGCCAGCCTGCTAGGCTCCGTTGGCTATGGCTACACCTTC. As protein: CASLLGSVGYGYTF.

The chain combines TRBV28 with TRBJ1-5; D might be TRBD1 (5 bases). Per germline, CDR1 MDHEN and CDR2 SYDVKM. Trimming removed 9 bases from V and 4 bases from J, with 16 bases in between. This CDR3 is 14 amino acids long. Here the CDR3 DNA reads TGTGCCAGTAACGGGGGAAGTGTGAATCAGCCCCAGCATTTT. This sequence encodes CASNGGSVNQPQHF.

This sequence joins TRBV6-1 and TRBJ1-2; D unclear. The germline gives CDR1 MNHNS, CDR2 SASEGT. The CDR3 has 12 residues. Trimming removed 3 bases at V and 10 bases at J, with 12 bases between. The CDR3 is CASSDPETLYTF. As DNA, the CDR3 is TGTGCCAGCAGTGACCCCGAGACCCTCTACACCTTC.

V usage is TRBV7-3 and J usage is TRBJ2-7; unclear D gene. The germline V gene has CDR1 SGHTA and CDR2 FQGTGA. The CDR3 sequence is 16 residues long. V was shortened by 2 bases and J by 3 bases, with 17 bases between the two germline ends. The CDR3 sequence is CASSLSPTAAIYEQYF. In nucleotides, the CDR3 is TGTGCCAGCAGCTTATCCCCAACGGCCGCTATCTACGAGCAGTACTTC.

The V call is TRBV11-2, the J call TRBJ2-1; the D gene is possibly TRBD1 (7 bases). Trimming shortened V by 5 bases and J by 9 bases, and 23 bases separated the two germline ends. Per germline, CDR1 SGHAT and CDR2 FQNNGV. The CDR3 has 16 amino acids. The chain's CDR3 is CASSRVRQGPGGEQFF. The CDR3, as DNA: TGTGCCAGCAGCCGCGTAAGACAGGGCCCCGGGGGTGAGCAGTTCTTC.

V usage is TRBV7-9 and J usage is TRBJ2-7; D tentatively reads TRBD1 or TRBD2 (5 bases each). This CDR3 has 15 residues. Trimming shortened V by 3 bases and J by 7 bases, and 19 bases separated the two germline ends. The germline gives CDR1 SEHNR, CDR2 FQNEAQ (reference sequence). The CDR3 bases are TGTGCCAGCAGCTTTTACCCTGGGTGGGACGGAGAGCAGTACTTC. The encoded protein is CASSFYPGWDGEQYF. The full variable domain, with the rest looked up from reference TRBV7-9 and TRBJ2-7, is DTGVSQNPRHKITKRGQNVTFRCDPISEHNRLYWYRQTLGQGPEFLTYFQNEAQLEKSRLLSDRFSAERPKGSFSTLEIQRTEQGDSAMYLCASSFYPGWDGEQYFGPGTRLTVT.

V usage is TRBV5-1 and J usage is TRBJ2-1, with 8 bases lining up with TRBD2. Unmatched junction bases numbered 8, after V lost 2 bases and J lost 7 bases. Germline assignment: CDR1 SGHRS and CDR2 YFSETQ. CDR3 length: 15 amino acids. The DNA of the CDR3 is TGCGCCAGCAGCTTATTAGCGGGAAATAAGAATGAGCAGTTCTTC. It specifies CASSLLAGNKNEQFF.